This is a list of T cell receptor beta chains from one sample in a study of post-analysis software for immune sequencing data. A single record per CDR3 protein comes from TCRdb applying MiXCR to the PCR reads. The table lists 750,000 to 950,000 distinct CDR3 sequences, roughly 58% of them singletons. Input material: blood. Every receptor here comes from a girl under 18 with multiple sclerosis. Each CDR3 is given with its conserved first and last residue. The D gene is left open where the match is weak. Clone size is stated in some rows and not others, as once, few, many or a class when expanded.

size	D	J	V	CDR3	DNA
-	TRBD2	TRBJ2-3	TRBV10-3	CAIGAGTAGGPTDTQYF	TGTGCCATCGGCGCGGGGACAGCGGGAGGACCCACAGATACGCAGTATTTT
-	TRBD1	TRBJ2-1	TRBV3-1	CASSPQPSTGGTEQFF	TGTGCCAGCAGCCCCCAACCCTCGACAGGGGGCACTGAGCAGTTCTTC
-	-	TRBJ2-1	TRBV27	CASSLFGNEQFF	TGTGCCAGCAGTTTATTCGGCAATGAGCAGTTCTTC
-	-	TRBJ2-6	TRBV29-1	CSVAWGRANVLTF	TGCAGCGTTGCGTGGGGACGGGCCAACGTCCTGACTTTC
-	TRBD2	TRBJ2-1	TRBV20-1	CSAKAGSGRYSYNEQFF	TGCAGTGCTAAGGCGGGGAGCGGGAGGTACTCCTACAATGAGCAGTTCTTC
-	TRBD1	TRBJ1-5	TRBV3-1	CASSLRRGNNQPQHF	TGTGCCAGCAGCCTTCGCAGGGGGAACAATCAGCCCCAGCATTTT
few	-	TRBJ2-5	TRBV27	CASSLGMGETQYF	TGTGCCAGCAGTTTGGGGATGGGAGAGACCCAGTACTTC
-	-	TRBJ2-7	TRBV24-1	CATSEGGLGYNEQYF	TGTGCCACCAGTGAAGGCGGTCTTGGGTACAATGAGCAGTACTTC
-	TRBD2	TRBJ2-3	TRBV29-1	CNVEDTGLVADTQYF	TGCAACGTTGAAGATACGGGACTAGTAGCAGATACGCAGTATTTT
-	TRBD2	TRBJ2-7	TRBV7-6	CASSLAFSGNNEQYF	TGTGCCAGCAGCTTAGCCTTTAGCGGGAACAATGAGCAGTACTTC
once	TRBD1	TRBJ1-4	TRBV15	CATSSTLAGGSNEKLFF	TGTGCCACCAGCTCTACGTTGGCAGGGGGGTCAAATGAAAAACTGTTTTTT
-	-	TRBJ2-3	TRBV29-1	CSVASTTVSSTDTQYF	TGCAGCGTTGCCAGCACAACCGTCTCTAGCACAGATACGCAGTATTTT
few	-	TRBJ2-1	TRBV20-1	CSARVLGGMCNEQFF	TGCAGTGCTAGAGTATTGGGCGGGATGTGCAATGAGCAGTTCTTC
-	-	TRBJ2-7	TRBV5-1	CASSLTGRSAVNEQYF	TGCGCCAGCAGCTTGACGGGACGCTCGGCCGTCAACGAGCAGTACTTC
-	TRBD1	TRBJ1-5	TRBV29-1	CSAMTGGNQPQHF	TGCAGCGCTATGACAGGGGGCAATCAGCCCCAGCATTTT
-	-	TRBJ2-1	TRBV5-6	CASSLGHPDNEQFF	TGTGCCAGCAGCTTGGGACACCCTGACAATGAGCAGTTCTTC
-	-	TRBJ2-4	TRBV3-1	CASSRLQPRTVREQYF	TGTGCCAGCAGCCGGCTACAACCTCGGACGGTCCGGGAGCAGTACTTC
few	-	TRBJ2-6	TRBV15	CATSREAGANVLTF	TGTGCCACCAGCAGAGAGGCTGGGGCCAACGTCCTGACTTTC
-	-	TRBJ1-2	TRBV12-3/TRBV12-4	CASRALGTPANYGYTF	TGTGCCAGCAGGGCCCTGGGGACACCCGCTAACTATGGCTACACCTTC
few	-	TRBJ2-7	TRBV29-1	CSVDLVRRRYEQYF	TGCAGCGTTGACCTAGTTCGGCGGCGGTACGAGCAGTACTTC
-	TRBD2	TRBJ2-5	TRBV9	CASSVATSSGEETQYF	TGTGCCAGCAGCGTAGCCACTTCTAGCGGGGAGGAGACCCAGTACTTC
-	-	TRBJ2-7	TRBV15	CATSRDFGAIYEQYF	TGTGCCACCAGCAGAGATTTCGGGGCCATCTACGAGCAGTACTTC
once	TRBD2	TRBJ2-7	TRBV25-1	CASSEFQVGPSGSSYEQYF	TGTGCCAGCAGTGAATTTCAGGTGGGGCCTAGCGGGAGTTCCTACGAGCAGTACTTC
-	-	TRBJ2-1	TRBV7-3	CASSPQTGSSYNEQFF	TGTGCCAGCAGCCCTCAGACAGGAAGCTCCTACAATGAGCAGTTCTTC
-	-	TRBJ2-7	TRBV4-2	CASSQGLGYEQYF	TGTGCCAGCAGCCAAGGACTAGGCTACGAGCAGTACTTC
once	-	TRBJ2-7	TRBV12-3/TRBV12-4	CASSLTRRSYEQYF	TGTGCCAGCAGTTTAACACGGCGCTCCTACGAGCAGTACTTC
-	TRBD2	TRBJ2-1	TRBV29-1	CSVEGLRREQFF	TGCAGCGTTGAGGGACTAAGGCGAGAGCAGTTCTTC
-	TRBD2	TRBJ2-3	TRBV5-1	CASSSSGRAVVGTDTQYF	TGCGCCAGCAGCAGTAGCGGGAGGGCCGTGGTTGGCACAGATACGCAGTATTTT
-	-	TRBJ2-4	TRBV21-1	CASSKAGVLNIQYF	TGTGCCAGCAGCAAAGCGGGAGTTTTAAACATTCAGTACTTC
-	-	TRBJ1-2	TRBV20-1	CSASPGDGYTF	TGCAGTGCTAGCCCAGGGGATGGCTACACCTTC
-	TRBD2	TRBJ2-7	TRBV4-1	CASSQDGSLAGAYEQYF	TGCGCCAGCAGCCAAGATGGTTCGCTAGCGGGGGCTTACGAGCAGTACTTC
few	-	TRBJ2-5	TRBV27	CASGARGGETQYF	TGTGCCTCCGGCGCAAGAGGGGGAGAGACCCAGTACTTC
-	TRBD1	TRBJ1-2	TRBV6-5	CASKTGAVGGYTF	TGTGCCAGCAAAACAGGGGCAGTAGGTGGCTACACCTTC
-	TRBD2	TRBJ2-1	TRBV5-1	CASSGGLAGGSEQFF	TGCGCCAGCAGCGGGGGACTAGCGGGAGGGAGTGAGCAGTTCTTC
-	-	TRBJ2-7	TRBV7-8	CASSIRLGGEQYF	TGTGCCAGCAGCATCAGACTAGGGGGCGAGCAGTACTTC
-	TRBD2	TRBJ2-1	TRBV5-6	CASSSSGMQFF	TGTGCCAGCAGCTCTAGCGGAATGCAGTTCTTC
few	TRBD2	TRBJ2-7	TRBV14	CASSQRPWTSGSYEQYF	TGTGCCAGCAGCCAGAGACCTTGGACTAGCGGGTCCTACGAGCAGTACTTC
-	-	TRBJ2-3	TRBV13	CASSLGLGSTQYF	TGTGCCAGCAGCTTAGGCTTGGGGAGTACGCAGTATTTT
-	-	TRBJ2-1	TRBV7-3	CASSLKRAGLDEQFF	TGTGCCAGCAGCTTAAAGCGGGCCGGCCTAGATGAGCAGTTCTTC
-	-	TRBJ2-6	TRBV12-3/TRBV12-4	CASSSSTSGSWGSGANVLTF	TGTGCCAGCAGTTCCTCAACTTCAGGGTCTTGGGGTTCTGGGGCCAACGTCCTGACTTTC
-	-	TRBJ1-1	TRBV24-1	CATSDTPGRHTEAFF	TGTGCCACCAGTGATACCCCGGGAAGGCACACTGAAGCTTTCTTT
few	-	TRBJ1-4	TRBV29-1	CSASTNEKLFF	TGCAGCGCTTCAACTAATGAAAAACTGTTTTTT
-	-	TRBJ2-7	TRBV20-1	CRRSRHEQYF	TGCAGGCGGAGTCGGCACGAGCAGTACTTC
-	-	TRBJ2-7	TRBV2	CASADSSYNEQYF	TGTGCCAGCGCGGATTCCTCCTACAATGAGCAGTACTTC
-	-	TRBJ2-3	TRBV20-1	CSAPPPSHGGAGTQYF	TGCAGTGCTCCTCCTCCCTCCCATGGGGGGGCCGGTACGCAGTATTTT